Below, one TCR beta chain is given with its context. The antigen remains undetermined. The J segment lost 4 bases and the V segment lost 4 bases, leaving 10 bases of the junction unmatched. Germline V gene sequence: CDR1 SGHRS, CDR2 YFSETQ. This CDR3 has 15 residues. The data stem from a study of neoadjuvant anti-PD-1 for oral cavity cancer. Study-wide context: Patients without progression received a fourth nivolumab dose around day 43, then surgical resection on days 50-56.

Broader study findings: Non-responders to neoadjuvant nivolumab had significantly more clonal PBMC T cells than responders.

Most PBMC samples had roughly 0.45 ug input DNA in six replicates. The method was immunoSEQ multiplex PCR; TCRdb's version includes in-frame clones alone and lacks a portion of them. The repertoire consists of 60,000 to 75,000 clones, with 65% to 85% occurring once and the leading ten covering roughly 3.5%. The chain has TRBV5-1 and TRBJ1-2, with TRBD1 identical over 7 bases. The source of this sequence is a person aged 40 to 85 with oral cavity squamous cell carcinoma. Sequencing was performed on PBMCs, taken before nivolumab (anti-PD-1) treatment. The chain's CDR3 is CASSEGGIEGYGYTF. The CDR3 DNA sequence: TGCGCCAGCAGCGAAGGGGGCATAGAGGGCTATGGCTACACCTTC.